These 19 T cell receptor beta chains originate from one sample sequenced in a study of response to subunit inactivated influenza vaccine. TCRdb analysed the RT-PCR reads with MiXCR anew, one entry per CDR3 protein. The data contain about 530,000 distinct CDR3 sequences, 10% to 15% of them seen just once; the ten biggest clones take up approximately 14%. Material: PBMCs from blood, obtained 45 days after vaccination. These receptors were obtained from a man between 45 and 60 years old who received an inactivated influenza vaccine.

The chain joins TRBV4-1 to TRBJ2-7; TRBD1 is a possible D gene (6 bases). Trimming left V 5 bases short and J 5 bases short, with 28 bases between. Germline V gives CDR1 MGHRA, CDR2 YSYEKL. The CDR3 has 18 residues. The CDR3 sequence: CASSATRNSLRGRDEQYF. The CDR3 DNA sequence: TGCGCCAGCAGCGCCACTAGGAATTCGCTCAGGGGCAGGGACGAGCAGTACTTC.

This clonotype was observed many times. The chain recombines TRBV7-8 with TRBJ2-7; 9 bases are a match to TRBD1. With 0 bases clipped from V and 4 bases from J, the junction kept 4 bases outside the gene matches. Germline values: CDR1 SGHVS, CDR2 FQNEAQ. The CDR3 loop spans 15 amino acids. CDR3 amino acids: CASSLARDRDYEQYF. DNA for the CDR3: TGTGCCAGCAGCTTAGCCCGGGACAGGGATTACGAGCAGTACTTC.

This clonotype was counted only a few times. The V call is TRBV28, the J call TRBJ2-2; 10 positions agree with TRBD2. V gave up 6 bases and J gave up 5 bases; unmatched junction bases: 9. Germline assignment: CDR1 MDHEN and CDR2 SYDVKM. This CDR3 is 16 amino acids long. CDR3 in DNA: TGTGCCAGCAGCCCTGATCTAGCGGGGGCAACCGGGGAGCTGTTTTTT. Its translation: CASSPDLAGATGELFF.

The chain employs TRBV2 and TRBJ2-7; D may match TRBD1 or TRBD2 (5 bases each). The CDR3 has 14 amino acids. Germline CDR1 and CDR2: SNHLY and FYNNEI. V was trimmed by 6 bases and J by 2 bases, leaving 14 bases between them. The CDR3 DNA reads TGTGCCAGCAGCCGGGGCGGCAGAACCTACGAGCAGTACTTC. Translated: CASSRGGRTYEQYF.

This clonotype was seen a few times. This chain connects TRBV4-3 to TRBJ2-2, with 8 bases aligning to TRBD1. Germline V gene data show CDR1 as LGHNA and CDR2 as YSLEER. The V and J ends lost 1 base and 4 bases, in that order; junction bases with no gene match: 2. The CDR3 contains 15 residues. Here the CDR3 DNA reads TGCGCCAGCAGCCAAGTTACAGGGGGCACCGGGGAGCTGTTTTTT. Protein: CASSQVTGGTGELFF.

The genes are TRBV5-1 and TRBJ2-2; weak D call: TRBD1 (6 bases). Looked up from germline, CDR1 is SGHRS and CDR2 is YFSETQ. V shed 1 base and J shed 4 bases, with 11 bases lying between them. The CDR3 is 15 amino acids. CDR3 DNA sequence: TGCGCCAGCAGCTTGTCACAGGGCGGCACCGGGGAGCTGTTTTTT. As protein: CASSLSQGGTGELFF.

The rearrangement uses TRBV3-1 and TRBJ2-4, with D tentatively TRBD2 (5 bases). The germline gives CDR1 LGHDT, CDR2 YNNKEL (reference sequence). This CDR3 contains 14 residues. Trimming stripped 1 base from V and 7 bases from J, with 11 bases between. In DNA form, the CDR3 reads TGTGCCAGCAGCCAAGGCTCGGGAAATAACATTCAGTACTTC. Encoded protein: CASSQGSGNNIQYF.

This clonotype was detected a few times. V and J are TRBV25-1 and TRBJ2-7, with 9 bases matching TRBD1. The V segment lost 1 base and the J segment 9 bases; nucleotides outside the gene matches: 10. Germline V gene data show CDR1 as MGHDK and CDR2 as SYGVNS. This CDR3 has 15 residues. As DNA, the CDR3 is TGTGCCAGCAGTGAATTGGGGACAGGGTCTTCATGGCAGTACTTC. Translation gives CASSELGTGSSWQYF.

The chain uses TRBV6-1 and TRBJ1-2; D is perhaps TRBD1 (6 bases). This CDR3 spans 13 amino acids. The V end lost 6 bases, the J end lost 4 bases, and 12 bases lay between the germline ends. The germline CDR1 and CDR2 sequences are MNHNS and SASEGT. The CDR3 sequence is CASRETGSYGYTF. The CDR3 bases are TGTGCCAGCAGGGAAACAGGGAGCTATGGCTACACCTTC.

In its sample, this clonotype was seen many times. The V call is TRBV28, the J call TRBJ2-7, with D uncertain. CDR3 length: 18 residues. Trimming removed 6 bases from V and 4 bases from J, with 28 bases in between. Looked up from germline, CDR1 is MDHEN and CDR2 is SYDVKM. CDR3 DNA: TGTGCCAGCAGCCCAAACGGCGGCCCCCCCTCGAAAGCTTACGAGCAGTACTTC. Its protein product is CASSPNGGPPSKAYEQYF.

This clonotype turned up a few times. The chain has TRBV5-1 and TRBJ2-3; 8 bases match TRBD2. In germline, CDR1 is SGHRS, CDR2 YFSETQ. J was trimmed by 8 bases and V by 4 bases; bases with no gene match: 15. The CDR3 contains 16 residues. CDR3 protein: CASSLAGGGAPGTQYF. The CDR3 DNA follows: TGCGCCAGCAGCCTTGCCGGGGGGGGAGCCCCCGGTACGCAGTATTTT.

In this sample, this clonotype turned up many times. The chain links TRBV7-2 to TRBJ1-4; no firm D call. The V and J ends lost 1 base and 7 bases respectively, with 7 bases between them. Per germline, CDR1 SGHTA and CDR2 FQGNSA. The CDR3 has 13 residues. In nucleotides, the CDR3 is TGTGCCAGCAGCTTAGGAGCCCTTGAAAAACTGTTTTTT. As protein: CASSLGALEKLFF.

The chain uses TRBV12-3 or TRBV12-4 and TRBJ2-7, with D hard to call. Trimming took 7 bases from V and 4 from J, leaving 11 bases between them. CDR3 length: 12 amino acids. DNA of the CDR3: TGTGCCAGCAAGGCAGTTGGATACGAGCAGTACTTC. Residues: CASKAVGYEQYF.

The chain employs TRBV5-1 and TRBJ1-1, with TRBD1 matching over 7 bases. The V gene end was trimmed by 4 bases and the J gene end by 7 bases; junction bases not matched to a gene: 10. The CDR3 is 14 amino acids. CDR1 and CDR2 (germline): SGHRS, YFSETQ. The CDR3 coding sequence is TGCGCCAGCAGCGGCGGACAGGTATTTGATGAAGCTTTCTTT. Translated, it gives CASSGGQVFDEAFF.

This clonotype was counted a few times. The chain carries TRBV27 and TRBJ1-2, with TRBD1 matching 8 bases. CDR3 size: 13 residues. Germline V lookup: CDR1 MNHEY, CDR2 SMNVEV (reference sequence). Germline trimming cut 5 bases from V and 8 bases from J; bases unmatched to any gene: 7. In DNA form, the CDR3 reads TGTGCCAGCAGTCAACAGGGGGAAAGGGGCTACACCTTC. This sequence encodes CASSQQGERGYTF.

This clonotype was seen repeatedly, ten times or more. The CDR3 nucleotides read TGTGCCAGCAGCTACTATCAGGGGCAGGTTAACACCGGGGAGCTGTTTTTT. Translated: CASSYYQGQVNTGELFF. The genes are TRBV7-2 and TRBJ2-2; weak D call: TRBD1 (6 bases). This CDR3 spans 17 amino acids. V shed 4 bases and J shed 2 bases, with 17 bases lying between them. Germline lookup yields CDR1 SGHTA and CDR2 FQGNSA.

This clonotype was observed a handful of times. This chain links TRBV3-1 with TRBJ2-5; D gene unclear. Germline V lookup: CDR1 LGHDT, CDR2 YNNKEL (reference sequence). This CDR3 contains 12 residues. Trimming cost V 4 bases and J 5 bases, with 8 bases left between them. The chain's CDR3 is CASSPPTETQYF. The CDR3 nucleotides are TGTGCCAGCAGCCCCCCCACGGAGACCCAGTACTTC.

The V gene is TRBV15, the J gene TRBJ2-3, with 9 nucleotides matching TRBD1. The CDR3 covers 15 residues. Germline assignment: CDR1 LNHNV and CDR2 YYDKDF (reference sequence). Trimming at V came to 3 bases and at J to 3 bases, leaving 4 bases not matched to a gene. For the CDR3, the DNA is TGTGCCACCAGCAGTACAGGGGGCGCGACAGATACGCAGTATTTT. This codes for CATSSTGGATDTQYF.

In its sample, this clonotype was seen a few times. One end of the junction varies from germline; a read error may be responsible. V gene TRBV6-1 combines with J gene TRBJ1-2, with D uncertain. Germline V gene sequence: CDR1 MNHNS, CDR2 SASEGT. CDR3 length: 13 amino acids. The CDR3 nucleotides read TGTGCCAGCAGGGAAGAGAGTAACTATGGCTACACCTTC. It encodes CASREESNYGYTF.